This paragraph covers one TCR beta chain sequence. What it binds is unknown. One junction end disagrees with the germline gene, perhaps due to a read error. These data originate in a study of blood T cells in healthy people across ages. The authors ran a second PCR of 7 to 11 cycles using a sample-barcoded 5' primer and a J-beta primer mix. TCRdb called the 5' RACE reads again in MiXCR, with one record for every CDR3 protein. Here the sample spans 1 million or so distinct CDR3 sequences, 45% being singletons. Findings of the study overall: The donors' CMV status was not determined, possibly confounding changes in expanded clonotypes. TCR beta diversity, measured per million T cells, fell in a roughly linear way with age.

Sequencing was carried out using blood. This receptor was obtained from a woman in her sixties in good health.

CDR3 loop: CANSLGGIGTQYF. The CDR3, as DNA: TGTGCCAACAGTTTAGGAGGGATCGGGACCCAGTACTTC. The gene calls are TRBV27 and TRBJ2-5, with D maybe TRBD2 (6 bases). Germline V gene lookup returns CDR1 MNHEY and CDR2 SMNVEV (reference sequence). The CDR3 loop spans 13 amino acids.